A selection of T cell receptor beta chains follows, all from one sample in a study of metastatic and nonmetastatic thyroid tumors. TCRdb redid the clone calls on the PCR reads using MiXCR. Altogether under 5,000 clones are present, 30% to 40% being singletons, with the ten largest covering 35% to 45%. Specimen: adjacent normal tissue. Receptors were obtained from a male donor with papillary thyroid cancer or a benign thyroid nodule (not recorded which). Some clones in this sample may be carry-over from other donors' samples. The conserved cysteine and the conserved F or W are not part of the CDR3 here. Fields, in order: D gene, V gene, J gene, CDR3 protein. D genes are given only for firm matches.

.	TRBV6-5	TRBJ2-1	ASSYGGFSEQF
.	TRBV11-2	TRBJ2-7	ASSLKTGLSSYEQY
.	TRBV6-5	TRBJ1-6	ASSYSGVGSPLH
TRBD1	TRBV30	TRBJ1-6	AWSAGTVSPLH
.	TRBV9	TRBJ2-1	ASSTGPYNEQF
.	TRBV20-1	TRBJ2-7	SARRGGQYYEQY
.	TRBV30	TRBJ1-2	AFQIYGYT
.	TRBV19	TRBJ2-1	ASSPRTVHNEQF
.	TRBV28	TRBJ2-1	ASSLNGIAYNEQF
.	TRBV30	TRBJ2-1	AWGKTDEGEQF
TRBD1	TRBV24-1	TRBJ2-7	ATSLSGTGNEQY
.	TRBV7-8	TRBJ2-7	ASSPGRDGTYEQY
.	TRBV9	TRBJ2-3	ASGDNRADTQY
TRBD1	TRBV15	TRBJ2-7	ATSRGTGGSYEQY
.	TRBV20-1	TRBJ2-7	SARDRRISYEQY
.	TRBV12-3/TRBV12-4	TRBJ2-3	ASSSGGDTQY
.	TRBV15	TRBJ1-2	ATSRGWGVRLT
.	TRBV6-2/TRBV6-3	TRBJ2-7	ASSYLGGSLPYEQY
TRBD1	TRBV28	TRBJ2-1	ASSLRPGGSYNEQF
.	TRBV14	TRBJ1-1	ASSPSQAGLDTEAF